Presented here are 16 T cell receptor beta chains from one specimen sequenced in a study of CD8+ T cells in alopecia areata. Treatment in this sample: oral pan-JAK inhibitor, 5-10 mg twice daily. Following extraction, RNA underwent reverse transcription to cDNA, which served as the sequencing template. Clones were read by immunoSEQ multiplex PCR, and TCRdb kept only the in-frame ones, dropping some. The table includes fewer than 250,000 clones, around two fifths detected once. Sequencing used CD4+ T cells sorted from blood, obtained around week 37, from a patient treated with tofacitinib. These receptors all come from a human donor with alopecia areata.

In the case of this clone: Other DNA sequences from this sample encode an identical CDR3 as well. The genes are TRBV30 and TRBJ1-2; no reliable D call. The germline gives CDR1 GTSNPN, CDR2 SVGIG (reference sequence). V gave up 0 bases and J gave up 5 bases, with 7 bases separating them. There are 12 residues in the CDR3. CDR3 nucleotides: TGTGCCTGGAGTGTTGGGGATTATGGCTACACCTTC. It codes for CAWSVGDYGYTF.

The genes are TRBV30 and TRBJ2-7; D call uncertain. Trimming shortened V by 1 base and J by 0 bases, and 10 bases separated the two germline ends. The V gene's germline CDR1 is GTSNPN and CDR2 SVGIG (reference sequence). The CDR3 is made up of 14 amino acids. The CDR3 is CAWSGWTDSYEQYF. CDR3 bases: TGTGCCTGGAGTGGGTGGACGGACTCCTACGAGCAGTACTTC.

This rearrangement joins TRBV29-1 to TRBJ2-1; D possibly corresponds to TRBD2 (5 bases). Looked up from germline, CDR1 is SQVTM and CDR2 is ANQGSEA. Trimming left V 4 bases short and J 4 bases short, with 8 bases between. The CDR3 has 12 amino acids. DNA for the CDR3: TGCAGCGTTGTCCGGGGTTACAATGAGCAGTTCTTC. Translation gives CSVVRGYNEQFF.

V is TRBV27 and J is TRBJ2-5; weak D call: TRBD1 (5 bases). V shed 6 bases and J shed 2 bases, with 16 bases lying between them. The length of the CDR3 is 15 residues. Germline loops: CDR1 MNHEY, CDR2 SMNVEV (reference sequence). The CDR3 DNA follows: TGTGCCAGCAGACCATCGACAGTTTTACAAGAGACCCAGTACTTC. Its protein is CASRPSTVLQETQYF.

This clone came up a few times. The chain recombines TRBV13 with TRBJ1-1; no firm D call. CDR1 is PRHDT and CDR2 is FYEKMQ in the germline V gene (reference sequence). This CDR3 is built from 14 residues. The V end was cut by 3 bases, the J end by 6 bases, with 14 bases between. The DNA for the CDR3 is TGTGCCAGCAGCTTGATTTCTGGGATGGCTGAAGCTTTCTTT. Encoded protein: CASSLISGMAEAFF.

DNA for the CDR3: TGTGCCAGCAGCCGGTGGGGTGAGACTGAAGCTTTCTTT. It specifies CASSRWGETEAFF. The chain employs TRBV14 and TRBJ1-1; D remains ambiguous. V lost 4 bases and J lost 5, with 11 bases in between. Germline-derived CDR1 and CDR2 are SGHDN and FVKESK. This CDR3 is built from 13 residues.

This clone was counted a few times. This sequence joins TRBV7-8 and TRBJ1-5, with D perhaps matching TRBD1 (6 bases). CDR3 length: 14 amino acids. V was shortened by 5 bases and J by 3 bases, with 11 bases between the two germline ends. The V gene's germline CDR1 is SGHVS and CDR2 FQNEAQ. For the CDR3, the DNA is TGTGCCAGCAGCGCGACAGGATACAATCAGCCCCAGCATTTT. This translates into CASSATGYNQPQHF.

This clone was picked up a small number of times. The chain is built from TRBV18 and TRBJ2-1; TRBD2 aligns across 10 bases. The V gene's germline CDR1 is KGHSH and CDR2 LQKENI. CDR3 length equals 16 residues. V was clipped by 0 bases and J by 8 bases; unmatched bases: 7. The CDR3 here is CASSPPRIAGGDEQFF. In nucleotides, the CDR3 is TGTGCCAGCTCACCACCTCGTATAGCGGGAGGCGATGAGCAGTTCTTC. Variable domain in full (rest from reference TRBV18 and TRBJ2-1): NAGVMQNPRHLVRRRGQEARLRCSPMKGHSHVYWYRQLPEEGLKFMVYLQKENIIDESGMPKERFSAEFPKEGPSILRIQQVVRGDSAAYFCASSPPRIAGGDEQFFGPGTRLTVL.

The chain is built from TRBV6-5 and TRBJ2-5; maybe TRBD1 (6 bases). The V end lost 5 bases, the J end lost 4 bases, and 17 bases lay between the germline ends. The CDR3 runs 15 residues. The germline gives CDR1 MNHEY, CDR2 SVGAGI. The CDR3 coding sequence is TGTGCCAGCAGTACGGGAAGGACAGACCGAGAGACCCAGTACTTC. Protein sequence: CASSTGRTDRETQYF.

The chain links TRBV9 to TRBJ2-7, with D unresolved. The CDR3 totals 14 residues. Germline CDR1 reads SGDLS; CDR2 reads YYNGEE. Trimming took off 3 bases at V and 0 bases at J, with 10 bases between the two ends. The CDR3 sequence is CASSAGPHSYEQYF. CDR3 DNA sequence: TGTGCCAGCAGCGCCGGGCCCCACTCCTACGAGCAGTACTTC.

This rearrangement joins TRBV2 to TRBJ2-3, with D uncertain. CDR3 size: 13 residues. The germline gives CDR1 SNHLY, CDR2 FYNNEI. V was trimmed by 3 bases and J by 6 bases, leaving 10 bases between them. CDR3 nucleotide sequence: TGTGCCAGCAGTGAGGGCCCCCGGGATACGCAGTATTTT. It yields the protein CASSEGPRDTQYF.

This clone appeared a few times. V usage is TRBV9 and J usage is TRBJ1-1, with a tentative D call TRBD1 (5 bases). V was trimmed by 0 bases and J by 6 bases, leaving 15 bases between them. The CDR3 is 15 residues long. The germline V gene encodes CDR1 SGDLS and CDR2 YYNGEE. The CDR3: CASSVEGFIGSEAFF. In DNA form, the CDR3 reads TGTGCCAGCAGCGTAGAGGGGTTCATCGGCTCTGAAGCTTTCTTT. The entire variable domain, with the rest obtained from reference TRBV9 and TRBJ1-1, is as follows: DSGVTQTPKHLITATGQRVTLRCSPRSGDLSVYWYQQSLDQGLQFLIQYYNGEERAKGNILERFSAQQFPDLHSELNLSSLELGDSALYFCASSVEGFIGSEAFFGQGTRLTVV.

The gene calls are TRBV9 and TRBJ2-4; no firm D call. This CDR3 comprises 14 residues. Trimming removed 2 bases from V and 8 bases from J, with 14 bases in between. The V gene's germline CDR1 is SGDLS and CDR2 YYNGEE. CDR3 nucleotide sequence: TGTGCCAGCAGCGTGCAGACGACCGAAGACATTCAGTACTTC. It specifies CASSVQTTEDIQYF.

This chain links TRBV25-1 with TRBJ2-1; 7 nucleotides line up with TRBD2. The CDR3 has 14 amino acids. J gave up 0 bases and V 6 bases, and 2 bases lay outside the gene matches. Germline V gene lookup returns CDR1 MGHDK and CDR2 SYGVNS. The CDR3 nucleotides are TGTGCCAGCAGCGGGGAGGGCTCCTACAATGAGCAGTTCTTC. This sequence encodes CASSGEGSYNEQFF.

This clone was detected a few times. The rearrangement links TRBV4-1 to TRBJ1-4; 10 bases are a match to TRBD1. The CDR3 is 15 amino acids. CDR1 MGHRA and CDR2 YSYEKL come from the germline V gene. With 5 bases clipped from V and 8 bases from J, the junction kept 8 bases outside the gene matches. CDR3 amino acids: CASSYTGTGVEKLFF. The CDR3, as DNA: TGCGCCAGCAGCTACACCGGGACAGGGGTGGAAAAACTGTTTTTT.

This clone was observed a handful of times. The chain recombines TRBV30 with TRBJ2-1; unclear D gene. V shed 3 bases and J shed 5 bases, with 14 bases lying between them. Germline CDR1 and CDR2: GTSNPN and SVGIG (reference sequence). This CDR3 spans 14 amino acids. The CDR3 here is CAWSELRLNNEQFF. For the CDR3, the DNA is TGTGCCTGGAGCGAATTACGGTTAAACAATGAGCAGTTCTTC. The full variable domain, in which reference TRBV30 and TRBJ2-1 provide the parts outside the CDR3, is SQTIHQWPATLVQPVGSPLSLECTVEGTSNPNLYWYRQAAGRGLQLLFYSVGIGQISSEVPQNLSASRPQDRQFILSSKKLLLSDSGFYLCAWSELRLNNEQFFGPGTRLTVL.